These 9 T cell receptor beta chains were sequenced from one sample in a study of blood T cell repertoires in COVID-19 (dated by TCRdb to the early 2020s). Preparation of the library involved the immunoSEQ multiplex PCR assay. Imported from immuneACCESS, the table was reduced by TCRdb to in-frame sequences with V and J called. These copies leave out some clones; in studies compared against another copy, an unresolved V gene accounts for under half, and the cause of the remainder is not known. The table for this sample lists 200,000 to 250,000 clones; more than 80% of them were counted only once. The top ten constitute more than 5% of the sample. Sample: peripheral blood. The receptors shown here come from a human donor in a cohort sampled during active COVID-19.

This clone has a single count. V usage is TRBV28 and J usage is TRBJ2-7; perhaps TRBD2 as D (5 bases). Germline V gives CDR1 MDHEN, CDR2 SYDVKM. The CDR3 contains 15 residues. V was cut by 6 bases and J by 2 bases, with 17 bases left in between. The CDR3 reads CASSRMGSPTYEQYF. CDR3 DNA sequence: TGTGCCAGCAGCCGTATGGGGAGCCCTACCTACGAGCAGTACTTC.

The chain joins TRBV20-1 to TRBJ2-3, with a weak D call TRBD2 (5 bases). This CDR3 comprises 14 residues. The germline CDR1 and CDR2 sequences are DFQATT and SNEGSKA (reference sequence). The germline V and J ends were trimmed by 3 bases and 7 bases, with 17 bases remaining between them. This CDR3 is CSASVRGWENTQYF. The CDR3 DNA follows: TGCAGTGCTAGTGTGAGAGGATGGGAGAATACGCAGTATTTT.

The chain is built from TRBV6-5 and TRBJ2-7; 9 bases line up with TRBD1. J gave up 1 base and V 7 bases, and 8 bases lay outside the gene matches. Looked up from germline, CDR1 is MNHEY and CDR2 is SVGAGI. This CDR3 has 15 amino acids. Here the CDR3 reads CASTEQGALSYEQYF. The CDR3, as DNA: TGTGCCAGCACCGAACAGGGGGCGTTATCCTACGAGCAGTACTTC.

For the CDR3, the DNA is TGTGCCAGCAGCCTACAGCGGGAGATTGAGCAGTTCTTC. Translated: CASSLQREIEQFF. The chain links TRBV12-3 or TRBV12-4 to TRBJ2-1; 8 bases are a match to TRBD2. V was pared by 6 bases and J by 9 bases, with 7 bases of the junction left unmatched. This CDR3 has 13 residues.

The chain recombines TRBV29-1 with TRBJ1-1; 8 bases map to TRBD1. CDR3 length: 14 residues. Germline trimming cut 5 bases from V and 3 bases from J; bases unmatched to any gene: 8. Germline V gene lookup returns CDR1 SQVTM and CDR2 ANQGSEA. CDR3 sequence (DNA): TGCAGCGTTCGCCAGGGGGCCTTGGACACTGAAGCTTTCTTT. Translation gives CSVRQGALDTEAFF.

The chain is built from TRBV5-4 and TRBJ2-3; 8 bases fit TRBD1. The CDR3 spans 14 residues. Germline-derived CDR1 and CDR2 are SGHNT and YYREEE (reference sequence). Trimming at V came to 5 bases and at J to 1 base, leaving 3 bases not matched to a gene. The CDR3 bases are TGTGCCAGCAGACAGGGACAGGGCACAGATACGCAGTATTTT. Translated, it gives CASRQGQGTDTQYF.

This chain joins TRBV5-1 and TRBJ1-1; TRBD1 is a possible D gene (5 bases). CDR1 is SGHRS and CDR2 is YFSETQ in the germline V gene. Trimming pared 3 bases from V and 5 bases from J, leaving 11 bases between. This CDR3 is 13 amino acids long. CDR3: CASSSGGLTEAFF. CDR3 bases: TGCGCCAGCAGCTCCGGGGGGTTGACTGAAGCTTTCTTT.

The chain has TRBV14 and TRBJ1-2, with D perhaps TRBD1 (6 bases). Germline CDR1 and CDR2: SGHDN and FVKESK. The CDR3 loop spans 15 amino acids. Between the trimmed V and J ends, which lost 1 base and 5 bases, there was a span of 14 bases. Here the CDR3 DNA reads TGTGCCAGCAGCCAAGTTGACAGGAGAGGGTATGGCTACACCTTC. This sequence encodes CASSQVDRRGYGYTF.

The CDR3 DNA sequence: TGTGCCAGCAGCCTGCGACAGGGGGGTATGCCCCTCCACTTT. It is translated as CASSLRQGGMPLHF. This rearrangement joins TRBV11-2 to TRBJ1-6, with 9 bases that match TRBD1. The germline gives CDR1 SGHAT, CDR2 FQNNGV. The length of the CDR3 is 14 residues. V lost 5 bases, J lost 13 bases, and 9 bases stayed unmatched.